The present T cell receptor beta chain was sequenced within a study of CD8 T cells in ankylosing spondylitis. TCRdb re-derived calls from the 5' RACE reads in MiXCR, one entry per CDR3 protein. The sample yields 400,000 to 450,000 distinct CDR3 sequences, roughly 17% seen once. Broader study findings: A motif in TCR beta, a set of under ten highly homologous variants, appeared characteristic of ankylosing spondylitis blood.

Worth noting for this clonotype: Its cognate antigen is unknown.

CDR3 size: 14 residues. CDR1 and CDR2 (germline): SGHRS, YFSETQ. V lost 6 bases and J lost 2, with 9 bases in between. The sequencing sample was made of blood, either unsorted or a sorted T cell fraction (not recorded which). This sequence was found in a male donor with ankylosing spondylitis. This chain joins TRBV5-1 and TRBJ2-6; no reliable D call. CDR3 sequence: CASKKLPGANVLTF. The CDR3 nucleotides read TGCGCCAGCAAAAAGCTACCTGGGGCCAACGTCCTGACTTTC.